This TCR beta chain was identified in a study of blood T cell repertoires in COVID-19 (dated by TCRdb to the early 2020s). Describing the broader study: The collaborator samples originated in the United States, Italy and Spain and spanned the acute and convalescent phases of COVID-19. The prospective study material was composed of cDNA or gDNA derived from T cells, B-cell-depleted T cells, or PBMCs. Subjects who had been exposed to COVID-19, were actively infected with it, or had recovered from it provided the deeply sampled blood TCRbeta repertoires that made up the dataset. The repertoires were released in a freely available public database intended as a resource for research on the immune response to SARS-CoV-2. The samples were drawn from two sources: the first 160 participants of the ongoing ImmuneRACE study, and 1,000 to 1,500 subjects contributed by 6 global collaborators. A de-identified subject ID, COVID-19 status, age in years and sex were almost always included in the sample metadata. Where HLA class I and class II types were available, the types were taken from metadata supplied by the sample provider, not from assay-based typing. Findings and caveats that apply to the study as a whole: How much clinical and demographic metadata was included differed by source and by participant, and the metadata was provided uncurated.

V is shortened by 7 bases, J by 0 bases, and the region joining them spans 7 bases. The CDR3 starts with the cysteine, ends with the phenylalanine, and has 14 residues. The DNA shown is the 42-base CDR3, in frame from base 1. The CDR1 and CDR2 encoded by the germline V gene are ENHRY and SYGVKD. TCRbeta CDR3 regions were amplified from genomic DNA by means of the immunoSEQ Assay, a bias-controlled multiplex PCR. The published analysis was carried out like this. Within the assay, amplification of reference gene primers was used to estimate how many nucleated cells each sample contained. To quantify the absolute abundance of each unique TCRbeta CDR3 rearrangement, sequence reads were collapsed and filtered. Productive Simpson clonality was computed per sample as the square root of Simpson's diversity index over productive rearrangements. TCRdb obtained this table from immuneACCESS and retained in-frame rearrangements with V and J assigned. These tables miss some clones; where compared with another copy, unresolved V genes account for less than half of the shortfall, and the remainder is unexplained. The D gene and trimming were derived from the DNA, and the V and J assignments and clone size from that table. Counted in this sample were around 100,000 clones; 80% of them appeared once. 9% to 14% of the sample is in the top ten clones.

Each collaborating institution followed its own protocols to collect whole blood in K2EDTA tubes. For TCRbeta analysis, collaborators shipped samples in one of three forms: frozen whole blood, isolated PBMCs, or DNA extracted from either of those sample types. As to this clone: No antigen is known for it. No much larger clone is present one base from it, and per-base qualities are unavailable.

The chain couples TRBV10-3 to TRBJ1-6; TRBD1 could be the D gene, as 5 bases match. Sequenced material: peripheral blood. The receptor was isolated from a woman in her 70s with acute or convalescent COVID-19. The CDR3 region has the sequence CAIKDSSYNSPLHF. The DNA sequence reads TGTGCCATCAAAGACAGCTCCTATAATTCACCCCTCCACTTT.